Following are 8 T cell receptor beta chains from one sample sequenced in a study of T cell responses to AZD1222 COVID-19 vaccine. Using immunoSEQ multiplex PCR, the repertoire was profiled, and TCRdb retains in-frame clones only, with some absent. The sample gives 100,000 or so clones, around 90% of which show up once; under 2% is in the top ten. Specimen: peripheral blood, collected on day 0 of AZD1222 vaccination. Receptors originate from an adult in good health.

The chain recombines TRBV6-5 with TRBJ2-1; 9 positions match TRBD2. The V and J ends lost 0 bases and 7 bases, in that order; junction bases with no gene match: 4. CDR3 length: 15 amino acids. Germline V gives CDR1 MNHEY, CDR2 SVGAGI. In DNA, the CDR3 is TGTGCCAGCAGTTACTCCCGGACTAGCGCAAATGAGCAGTTCTTC. It specifies CASSYSRTSANEQFF.

This clone appeared a few times. This sequence joins TRBV4-2 and TRBJ2-6; D could derive from TRBD1 or TRBD2 (6 bases each). Trimming cost V 3 bases and J 4 bases, with 13 bases left between them. The CDR3 totals 16 residues. CDR1 is LGHNA, CDR2 YNFKEQ, per germline. CDR3 DNA: TGTGCCAGCAGCCATGAGGGGGGTTCAGGGGCCAACGTCCTGACTTTC. Protein product: CASSHEGGSGANVLTF.

V usage is TRBV7-9 and J usage is TRBJ2-1; 13 bases are a match to TRBD2. The germline CDR1 and CDR2 sequences are SEHNR and FQNEAQ (reference sequence). The CDR3 has 17 residues. V trimming: 5 bases; J trimming: 9 bases; junction bases outside the gene matches: 13. The CDR3 spells CASSQGTSGIRGGEQFF. The CDR3 region has the DNA TGTGCCAGCAGCCAGGGGACTAGCGGGATTCGTGGAGGTGAGCAGTTCTTC.

This sequence joins TRBV18 and TRBJ1-6; D is perhaps TRBD1 (6 bases). CDR1 is KGHSH and CDR2 is LQKENI in the germline V gene. There are 14 residues in the CDR3. V lost 6 bases and J 8 bases, leaving 14 bases between the germline ends. In DNA, the CDR3 is TGTGCCAGCTCTGAAGGGGGGGTTGATTCACCCCTCCACTTT. Translating gives CASSEGGVDSPLHF.

The J gene is TRBJ2-7, the V gene TRBV6-5, with a weak D call TRBD2 (5 bases). Trimming cost V 11 bases and J 5 bases, with 25 bases left between them. Per the germline V gene, CDR1 is MNHEY and CDR2 is SVGAGI. This CDR3 is 15 amino acids long. CDR3 bases: TGTGCCGCCCGGAACAGAGGGTTCTATAGCAACGAGCAGTACTTC. Amino acid sequence: CAARNRGFYSNEQYF.

This chain links TRBV30 with TRBJ1-4; no clear D gene. V was shortened by 3 bases and J by 4 bases, with 3 bases between the two germline ends. Germline loops: CDR1 GTSNPN, CDR2 SVGIG (reference sequence). This CDR3 has 11 residues. CDR3 sequence reads: CAWSHNEKLFF. Written as DNA, the CDR3 is TGTGCCTGGAGCCATAATGAAAAACTGTTTTTT.

The sample holds one count of this clone. The rearrangement uses TRBV7-3 and TRBJ2-1; a possible D gene is TRBD1 (7 bases). Trimming cost V 4 bases and J 5 bases, with 15 bases left between them. Germline CDR1 SGHTA, CDR2 FQGTGA. This CDR3 is built from 15 residues. The CDR3 protein is CASSYQGGADNEQFF. CDR3 DNA sequence: TGTGCCAGCAGCTATCAGGGGGGCGCGGACAATGAGCAGTTCTTC.

The chain combines TRBV2 with TRBJ2-5; 10 nucleotides match TRBD2. From germline, CDR1 is SNHLY and CDR2 FYNNEI. The CDR3 covers 16 residues. Trimming took 6 bases from V and 5 from J; bases not matched to a gene: 12. CDR3 sequence: CASRGGSGRLQETQYF. The CDR3 DNA follows: TGTGCCAGCAGGGGGGGTAGCGGGAGGTTGCAGGAGACCCAGTACTTC.